Here is one TCR beta chain with its context. This clonotype was counted between two and nine times. The clone's antigen remains unknown. It has no much larger one-base neighbor in the sample; base qualities were not kept. This specimen comes from a study of T cell repertoires in cytomegalovirus infection (dated by TCRdb to between 2018 and 2021). Study-wide context: Donor HLA type was relevant to the analysis, as public TCR beta signatures indicated carriage of CMV infection together with the matching HLA type. The full study reports these points: In both this cohort and an independent cohort of under 450 donors, the cumulative frequency of public TCR beta family members distinguished carriers of CMV infection plus the relevant HLA type. The ex vivo response was dominated by HLA-C-restricted CMV-specific TCR beta clonotypes, which also provided the single most frequent clonotype in two of eight donors.

Sequences MDHEN (CDR1) and SYDVKM (CDR2) are obtained from the germline V gene. Counted from cysteine to phenylalanine, this CDR3 has 15 amino acids. The CDR3 DNA has 45 bases and is translated from base 1. V and J are truncated by 8 bases and 1 base respectively, leaving an intervening sequence of 15 bases. This sample was sequenced with an Illumina HiSeq 1500. The public reads were reanalyzed by TCRdb: fastp trimming at Q25, MiXCR alignment, in-frame beta chains only. Rows are unified per CDR3 protein, each entry keeping the most common DNA and genes. This sample lists about 680,000 distinct CDR3 sequences; roughly 24% were detected once. The top ten hold roughly 8% of the sample.

The sequence is built from TRBV28 and TRBJ2-1; no D gene call is confident. This clonotype originated in a human donor in good health (CMV status not recorded). Some clones in this sample may be carry-over from other donors' samples. Sequencing input: CD8+ T cells from PBMCs. The nucleotides read TGTGCCAGCCGTCCCTTGACCAGGTCCTACAATGAGCAGTTCTTC. Its amino acids are CASRPLTRSYNEQFF.